These 27 T cell receptor beta chains were sequenced from one sample in a study of blood T cell repertoires in COVID-19. Measured with immunoSEQ multiplex PCR; TCRdb has only the in-frame clones, and not every one. The table shows about 200,000 clones, with roughly 82% occurring only once. The sequenced sample consisted of peripheral blood. Source of these receptors: a man between 50 and 59 years old with active or convalescent COVID-19.

This chain connects TRBV19 to TRBJ1-1; 8 bases match TRBD1. Per germline, CDR1 LNHDA and CDR2 SQIVND (reference sequence). The CDR3 runs 14 residues. The junction had 3 bases not matched to a gene; V was cut back by 4 bases and J by 2 bases. CDR3 sequence reads: CASSKDRVNTEAFF. In nucleotides, the CDR3 is TGTGCCAGTAGTAAGGACAGGGTTAACACTGAAGCTTTCTTT.

CDR3 coding DNA: TGTGCCAGCAGTGAGATAAGCCGGCGGGGGACGAACACCGGGGAGCTGTTTTTT. It yields the protein CASSEISRRGTNTGELFF. The chain recombines TRBV2 with TRBJ2-2, with 7 bases fitting TRBD2. Germline CDR1 and CDR2: SNHLY and FYNNEI. The V and J ends lost 3 bases and 0 bases, in that order; junction bases with no gene match: 10. There are 18 residues in the CDR3.

V gene TRBV7-2 combines with J gene TRBJ2-2; 7 bases are a match to TRBD1. The trim removed 2 bases at V and 1 base at J, leaving 4 bases unmatched. In germline, CDR1 is SGHTA, CDR2 FQGNSA. CDR3 length: 16 amino acids. As DNA, the CDR3 is TGTGCCAGCAGCTTATTTCGGACAGGGAACACCGGGGAGCTGTTTTTT. Amino acid sequence: CASSLFRTGNTGELFF.

The table lists this clone with a count of one. V is TRBV5-5 and J is TRBJ1-1, with TRBD1 matching 7 bases. The junction had 13 bases not matched to a gene; V was cut back by 7 bases and J by 4 bases. Germline CDR1 and CDR2: SGHKS and YYEKEE (reference sequence). The CDR3 spans 15 residues. Here the CDR3 DNA reads TGTGCCAGCCAGGGGGATGACAGGGTCGGCACTGAAGCTTTCTTT. This codes for CASQGDDRVGTEAFF.

This chain links TRBV28 with TRBJ2-7, with 8 bases identical to TRBD2. The ends lost 8 bases at V and 3 bases at J; junction bases unmatched: 9. From germline, CDR1 is MDHEN and CDR2 SYDVKM. The CDR3 spans 14 residues. Here the CDR3 reads CASGQTSGLYEQYF. In nucleotides, the CDR3 is TGTGCCAGCGGGCAAACTAGCGGCCTCTACGAGCAGTACTTC.

The genes are TRBV28 and TRBJ1-5; 11 bases are shared with TRBD1. Trimming cost V 5 bases and J 6 bases; bases outside gene matches: 3. CDR1 and CDR2 (germline): MDHEN, SYDVKM. This CDR3 contains 14 residues. Here the CDR3 reads CASSRTGGRQPQHF. The CDR3 nucleotides are TGTGCCAGCAGTCGGACAGGGGGCCGTCAGCCCCAGCATTTT.

The sample holds a few counts of this clone. This chain uses TRBV4-3 with TRBJ1-6; D perhaps matches TRBD1 (6 bases). The V end lost 3 bases, the J end lost 6 bases, and 9 bases lay between the germline ends. This CDR3 is built from 14 residues. Germline assignment: CDR1 LGHNA and CDR2 YSLEER. The DNA for the CDR3 is TGCGCCAGCAGCCAGGACAGCCCTAATTCACCCCTCCACTTT. Translating it yields CASSQDSPNSPLHF.

The rearrangement joins TRBV15 to TRBJ1-6; D gene uncertain. The germline V gene has CDR1 LNHNV and CDR2 YYDKDF (reference sequence). The CDR3 is 14 residues long. V dropped 1 base and J dropped 12 bases, with 13 bases sitting between them. CDR3 DNA: TGTGCCACCAGCAGAGGACACTCGGTTGAACCCCTCCACTTT. Translating gives CATSRGHSVEPLHF. The entire variable domain, with the rest obtained from reference TRBV15 and TRBJ1-6, is as follows: DAMVIQNPRYQVTQFGKPVTLSCSQTLNHNVMYWYQQKSSQAPKLLFHYYDKDFNNEADTPDNFQSRRPNTSFCFLDIRSPGLGDTAMYLCATSRGHSVEPLHFGNGTRLTVT.

V is TRBV2 and J is TRBJ1-2, with a weak D call TRBD1 (6 bases). The CDR3 length is 14 residues. V gave up 3 bases and J gave up 3 bases, with 11 bases separating them. Germline CDR1 is SNHLY and CDR2 is FYNNEI. The CDR3 region has the DNA TGTGCCAGCAGTGATTCCCAGGGGCACTATGGCTACACCTTC. It specifies CASSDSQGHYGYTF.

V gene TRBV18 combines with J gene TRBJ2-2, with 8 bases aligning to TRBD1. CDR3 length equals 16 residues. Unmatched junction bases numbered 4, after V lost 0 bases and J lost 4 bases. Germline V gene lookup returns CDR1 KGHSH and CDR2 LQKENI. CDR3 protein: CASSPPSDRVTGELFF. The DNA of the CDR3 is TGTGCCAGCTCACCACCTTCGGACAGGGTCACCGGGGAGCTGTTTTTT.

The chain employs TRBV2 and TRBJ1-2, with D possibly matching TRBD1 (5 bases). This CDR3 spans 14 amino acids. Germline assignment: CDR1 SNHLY and CDR2 FYNNEI. Trimming shortened V by 4 bases and J by 4 bases, and 13 bases separated the two germline ends. The CDR3 loop is CASSGYRGGYGYTF. In DNA, the CDR3 is TGTGCCAGCAGTGGGTATAGGGGCGGCTATGGCTACACCTTC.

The chain links TRBV28 to TRBJ2-1; the match to TRBD2 covers 12 bases. The J segment lost 8 bases and the V segment lost 4 bases, leaving 3 bases of the junction unmatched. The CDR3 covers 14 residues. CDR1 and CDR2 from the germline V gene are MDHEN and SYDVKM. CDR3 in amino acids: CASSWTSGAHEQFF. CDR3 in DNA: TGTGCCAGCAGTTGGACTAGCGGGGCCCATGAGCAGTTCTTC.

The rearrangement uses TRBV6-5 and TRBJ2-2, with 10 bases that match TRBD1. This CDR3 is 14 amino acids long. CDR1 MNHEY and CDR2 SVGAGI come from the germline V gene. The trim removed 8 bases at V and 5 bases at J, leaving 5 bases unmatched. The CDR3 nucleotides are TGTGCCAGCGGGACAGGGGAGATTACCGGGGAGCTGTTTTTT. It codes for CASGTGEITGELFF.

The V call is TRBV29-1, the J call TRBJ2-2, with D possibly being TRBD2 (6 bases). This CDR3 is 18 amino acids long. The V and J ends lost 7 bases and 0 bases respectively, with 24 bases between them. The germline gives CDR1 SQVTM, CDR2 ANQGSEA. CDR3 DNA sequence: TGCAGCGCAGAGTGGTCCGGCAATTGGGGGGCGAACACCGGGGAGCTGTTTTTT. Its translation: CSAEWSGNWGANTGELFF.

This clone occurred once. The V call is TRBV7-9, the J call TRBJ1-1; TRBD1 is a possible D gene (5 bases). CDR3 length: 13 amino acids. V shed 8 bases and J shed 3 bases, with 13 bases lying between them. The V gene's germline CDR1 is SEHNR and CDR2 FQNEAQ (reference sequence). CDR3 in DNA: TGTGCCAGCGTCCGGGGGTGGGACACTGAAGCTTTCTTT. This encodes CASVRGWDTEAFF.

The chain has TRBV7-9 and TRBJ2-1; 8 positions agree with TRBD1. The germline V gene encodes CDR1 SEHNR and CDR2 FQNEAQ (reference sequence). V was pared by 5 bases and J by 3 bases, with 6 bases of the junction left unmatched. This CDR3 is 15 amino acids long. CDR3 in amino acids: CASSIGQGGYNEQFF. The CDR3 DNA is TGTGCCAGCAGCATCGGACAGGGAGGCTACAATGAGCAGTTCTTC.

The V gene is TRBV2, the J gene TRBJ2-2; the match to TRBD1 covers 7 bases. The ends lost 3 bases at V and 2 bases at J; junction bases unmatched: 6. Germline V lookup: CDR1 SNHLY, CDR2 FYNNEI. The CDR3 spans 16 residues. The CDR3 DNA follows: TGTGCCAGCAGTGATAGCCGACAGGGCAACACCGGGGAGCTGTTTTTT. The encoded protein is CASSDSRQGNTGELFF.

The CDR3 DNA follows: TGTGCCAGCAGTTACGTTAGCGGGAGGGACGACACCGGGGAGCTGTTTTTT. Its protein product is CASSYVSGRDDTGELFF. The chain couples TRBV6-2 or TRBV6-3 to TRBJ2-2, with TRBD2 matching over 11 bases. Germline assignment: CDR1 MNHEY and CDR2 SVGEGT. The junction had 5 bases not matched to a gene; V was cut back by 2 bases and J by 3 bases. The CDR3 extends over 17 amino acids.

J is TRBJ1-5 and V is TRBV2, with unresolved D. This CDR3 region has 14 residues. The germline V gene has CDR1 SNHLY and CDR2 FYNNEI. The V end was cut by 6 bases, the J end by 0 bases, with 9 bases between. The CDR3 coding sequence is TGTGCCAGCAGAGAGACAAATAGCAATCAGCCCCAGCATTTT. Its protein is CASRETNSNQPQHF.

The gene calls are TRBV11-2 and TRBJ1-3; D perhaps matches TRBD1 (6 bases). Trimming stripped 3 bases from V and 7 bases from J, with 7 bases between. Germline V gene sequence: CDR1 SGHAT, CDR2 FQNNGV. The CDR3 consists of 12 residues. CDR3 in DNA: TGTGCCAGCAGCTTCAGGGGTAACACCATATATTTT. Translated: CASSFRGNTIYF.

The J gene is TRBJ1-1, the V gene TRBV15, with TRBD1 as a possible D gene (6 bases). This CDR3 contains 15 residues. The V gene lost 0 bases and the J gene lost 0 bases, with 8 bases spanning the gap. CDR1 LNHNV and CDR2 YYDKDF come from the germline V gene (reference sequence). The chain's CDR3 is CATSRDTGLNTEAFF. CDR3 coding DNA: TGTGCCACCAGCAGAGATACAGGGCTGAACACTGAAGCTTTCTTT. Complete variable domain (other parts from reference TRBV15 and TRBJ1-1): DAMVIQNPRYQVTQFGKPVTLSCSQTLNHNVMYWYQQKSSQAPKLLFHYYDKDFNNEADTPDNFQSRRPNTSFCFLDIRSPGLGDTAMYLCATSRDTGLNTEAFFGQGTRLTVV.

This clone was seen only once. The chain combines TRBV7-2 with TRBJ2-1; no firm D call. The ends were cut back, 1 base at V and 5 bases at J, with 18 bases in the middle. Germline V gene data show CDR1 as SGHTA and CDR2 as FQGNSA. The CDR3 spans 17 residues. The CDR3 bases are TGTGCCAGCAGCTTAGGGATCCGACTCACAAACCACAATGAGCAGTTCTTC. This sequence encodes CASSLGIRLTNHNEQFF.

This clone was recorded only once. This chain uses TRBV11-2 with TRBJ2-7; D gene uncertain. V was shortened by 0 bases and J by 2 bases, with 11 bases between the two germline ends. Germline CDR1 reads SGHAT; CDR2 reads FQNNGV. The CDR3 spans 15 residues. CDR3: CASSLEAGLPYEQYF. The CDR3 coding sequence is TGTGCCAGCAGCTTAGAGGCAGGTCTCCCCTACGAGCAGTACTTC.

J is TRBJ1-3 and V is TRBV6-1; TRBD1 matches 9 bases. V was clipped by 4 bases and J by 0 bases; unmatched bases: 4. The CDR3 extends over 16 amino acids. Germline loops: CDR1 MNHNS, CDR2 SASEGT. CDR3 sequence reads: CASSAQGAHSGNTIYF. The CDR3 DNA reads as TGTGCCAGCAGTGCACAGGGGGCCCACTCTGGAAACACCATATATTTT.

The CDR3 nucleotides are TGCGCCAGCAGCCAAGAACTAGCGCTGAACACCGGGGAGCTGTTTTTT. This translates into CASSQELALNTGELFF. V is TRBV4-3 and J is TRBJ2-2, with 7 bases that match TRBD2. CDR3 length: 16 amino acids. J gave up 1 base and V 0 bases, and 2 bases lay outside the gene matches. Germline CDR1 LGHNA, CDR2 YSLEER.

This clone appeared a few times. The J gene is TRBJ1-5, the V gene TRBV5-8; maybe TRBD1 (5 bases). The CDR3 consists of 15 residues. With 0 bases removed from V and 7 bases from J, the gap between germline ends came to 14 bases. CDR1 is SGHTS and CDR2 is YDEGEE in the germline V gene. This CDR3 reads CASSLVGGFVQPQHF. In DNA, the CDR3 is TGTGCCAGCAGCTTGGTGGGGGGTTTCGTCCAGCCCCAGCATTTT.

This sequence joins TRBV5-1 and TRBJ2-3, with 9 bases fitting TRBD1. This CDR3 spans 17 amino acids. Germline V gives CDR1 SGHRS, CDR2 YFSETQ. V dropped 0 bases and J dropped 6; count of bases not matched to a gene: 11. CDR3 sequence (DNA): TGCGCCAGCAGCTTGGCCGGGGGGACAGGGTTCGCTGATACGCAGTATTTT. Translating it yields CASSLAGGTGFADTQYF.